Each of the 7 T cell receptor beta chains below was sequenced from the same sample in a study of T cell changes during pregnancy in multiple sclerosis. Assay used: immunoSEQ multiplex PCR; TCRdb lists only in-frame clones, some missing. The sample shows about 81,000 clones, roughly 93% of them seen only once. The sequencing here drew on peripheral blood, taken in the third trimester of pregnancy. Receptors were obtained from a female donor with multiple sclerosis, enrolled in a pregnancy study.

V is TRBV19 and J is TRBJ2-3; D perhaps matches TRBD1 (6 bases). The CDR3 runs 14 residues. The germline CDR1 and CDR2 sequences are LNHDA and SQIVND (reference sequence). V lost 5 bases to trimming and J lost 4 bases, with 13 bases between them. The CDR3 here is CASSPTQGPDTQYF. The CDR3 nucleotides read TGTGCCAGTAGTCCAACGCAGGGGCCAGATACGCAGTATTTT.

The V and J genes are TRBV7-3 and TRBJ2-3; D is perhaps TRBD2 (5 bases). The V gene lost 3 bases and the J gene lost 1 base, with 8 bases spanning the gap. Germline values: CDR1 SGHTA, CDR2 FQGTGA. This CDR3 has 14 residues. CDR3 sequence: CASSFGLGTDTQYF. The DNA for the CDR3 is TGTGCCAGCAGCTTCGGACTTGGCACAGATACGCAGTATTTT.

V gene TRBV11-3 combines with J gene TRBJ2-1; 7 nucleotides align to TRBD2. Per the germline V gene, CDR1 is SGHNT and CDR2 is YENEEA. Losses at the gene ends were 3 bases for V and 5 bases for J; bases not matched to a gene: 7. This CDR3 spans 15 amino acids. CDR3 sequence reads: CASSFSAGNHNEQFF. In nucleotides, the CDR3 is TGTGCCAGCAGCTTTTCAGCGGGGAACCACAATGAGCAGTTCTTC.

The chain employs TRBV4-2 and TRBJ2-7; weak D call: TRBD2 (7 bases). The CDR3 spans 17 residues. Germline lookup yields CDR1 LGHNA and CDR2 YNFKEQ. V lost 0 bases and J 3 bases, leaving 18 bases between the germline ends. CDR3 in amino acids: CASSQEGGLGSLYEQYF. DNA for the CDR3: TGTGCCAGCAGCCAAGAGGGGGGGCTGGGCAGCCTCTACGAGCAGTACTTC.

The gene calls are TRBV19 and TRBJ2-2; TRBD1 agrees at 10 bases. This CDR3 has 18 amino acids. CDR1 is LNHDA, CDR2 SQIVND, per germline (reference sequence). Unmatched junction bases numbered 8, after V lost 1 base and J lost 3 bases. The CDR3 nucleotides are TGTGCCAGTAGTATAGCCCGGACAGGGGGTCTCTACACCGGGGAGCTGTTTTTT. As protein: CASSIARTGGLYTGELFF.

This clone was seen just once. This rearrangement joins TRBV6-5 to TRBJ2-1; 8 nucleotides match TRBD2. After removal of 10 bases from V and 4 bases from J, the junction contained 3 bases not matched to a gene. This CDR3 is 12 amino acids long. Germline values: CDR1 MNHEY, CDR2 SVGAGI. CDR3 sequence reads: CATGGRYNEQFF. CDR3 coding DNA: TGTGCCACGGGGGGGAGATACAATGAGCAGTTCTTC.

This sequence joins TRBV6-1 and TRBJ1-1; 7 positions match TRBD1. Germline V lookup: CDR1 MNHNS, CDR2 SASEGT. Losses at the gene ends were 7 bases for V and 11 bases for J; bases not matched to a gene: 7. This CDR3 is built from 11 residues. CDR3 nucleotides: TGTGCCAGCACGATGGGACAGTCGGCTTTCTTT. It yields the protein CASTMGQSAFF.